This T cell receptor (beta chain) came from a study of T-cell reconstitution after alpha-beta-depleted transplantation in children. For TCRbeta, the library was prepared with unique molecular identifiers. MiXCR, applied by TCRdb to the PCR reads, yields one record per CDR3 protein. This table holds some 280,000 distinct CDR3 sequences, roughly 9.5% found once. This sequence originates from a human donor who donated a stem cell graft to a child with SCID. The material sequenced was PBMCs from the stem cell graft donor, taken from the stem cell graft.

The CDR3 loop reads CASSPDSVSSGNTIYF. In DNA, the CDR3 is TGCGCCAGCAGCCCGGACAGTGTGAGCTCTGGAAACACCATATATTTT. This rearrangement joins TRBV5-1 to TRBJ1-3, with D perhaps TRBD1 (6 bases). This CDR3 is 16 amino acids long. From germline, CDR1 is SGHRS and CDR2 YFSETQ. Trimming cost V 4 bases and J 0 bases, with 14 bases left between them. Based on the CDR3 plus reference TRBV5-1 and TRBJ1-3, the full variable domain is KAGVTQTPRYLIKTRGQQVTLSCSPISGHRSVSWYQQTPGQGLQFLFEYFSETQRNKGNFPGRFSGRQFSNSRSEMNVSTLELGDSALYLCASSPDSVSSGNTIYFGEGSWLTVV.